Each of the 23 T cell receptor beta chains below was sequenced from the same sample in a study of patients and donors after allogeneic stem cell transplantation. From the RT-PCR reads, TCRdb called clonotypes with MiXCR, one entry per CDR3 protein. The profile covers around 200,000 distinct CDR3 sequences, with 35% to 45% appearing a single time and under 14% taken by the ten largest. Specimen: blood, either unsorted or a sorted T cell fraction (not recorded which). The receptors stem from a human donor who was either an allogeneic HSCT recipient or a stem cell or donor lymphocyte infusion donor (not recorded which). It is not recorded whose cells these are; they may come from a transplant donor.

This chain links TRBV4-1 with TRBJ1-6; D call uncertain. The CDR3 length is 13 residues. With 0 bases removed from V and 14 bases from J, the gap between germline ends came to 11 bases. Germline-derived CDR1 and CDR2 are MGHRA and YSYEKL. The CDR3 DNA reads as TGCGCCAGCAGCCAAGATTTGAGAGATGCCCTCCACTTT. Protein: CASSQDLRDALHF.

This sequence joins TRBV15 and TRBJ1-2; weak D call: TRBD1 (5 bases). Germline V CDR1 and CDR2: LNHNV, YYDKDF (reference sequence). This CDR3 has 13 residues. V lost 6 bases to trimming and J lost 4 bases, with 12 bases between them. The chain's CDR3 is CATRSNTGYGYTF. The CDR3 DNA reads TGTGCCACCAGGTCGAATACAGGCTATGGCTACACCTTC.

The V call is TRBV27, the J call TRBJ2-7; D tentatively reads TRBD1 or TRBD2 (6 bases each). Trimming left V 2 bases short and J 4 bases short, with 9 bases between. CDR1 and CDR2 (germline): MNHEY, SMNVEV (reference sequence). The CDR3 has 13 residues. CDR3 region: CASSLGGQYEQYF. CDR3 in DNA: TGTGCCAGCAGTTTAGGGGGGCAGTACGAGCAGTACTTC.

Here the CDR3 DNA reads TGCAGTGCCGTAGGTGGATACAATGAGCAGTTCTTC. Translating it yields CSAVGGYNEQFF. The chain is built from TRBV20-1 and TRBJ2-1; D remains ambiguous. Trimming removed 6 bases at V and 4 bases at J, with 10 bases between. CDR3 length equals 12 residues. The V gene's germline CDR1 is DFQATT and CDR2 SNEGSKA (reference sequence).

The chain links TRBV5-6 to TRBJ1-5, with TRBD1 as a possible D gene (6 bases). The CDR3 runs to 16 residues. Germline CDR1 is SGHDT and CDR2 is YYEEEE. With 1 base removed from V and 1 base from J, the gap between germline ends came to 12 bases. DNA for the CDR3: TGTGCCAGCAGCTTGCGGGGCAGGGGAAGCAATCAGCCCCAGCATTTT. It yields the protein CASSLRGRGSNQPQHF.

The CDR3 DNA sequence: TGCGCCAGCGGGCGGGACATGTCCTACGAGCAGTACTTC. Translated, it gives CASGRDMSYEQYF. J is TRBJ2-7 and V is TRBV5-1; either TRBD1 or TRBD2 may fit D (6 bases each). Germline-derived CDR1 and CDR2 are SGHRS and YFSETQ. Trimming stripped 7 bases from V and 1 base from J, with 12 bases between. The CDR3 loop spans 13 amino acids.

The chain combines TRBV12-3 or TRBV12-4 with TRBJ1-1; D is possibly TRBD1 (6 bases). The V end was cut by 2 bases, the J end by 4 bases, with 8 bases between. This CDR3 is built from 13 residues. The CDR3 sequence is CASSLRGTTEAFF. As DNA, the CDR3 is TGTGCCAGCAGTTTAAGGGGGACCACTGAAGCTTTCTTT.

This chain connects TRBV29-1 to TRBJ2-7; 8 bases align to TRBD1. Germline loops: CDR1 SQVTM, CDR2 ANQGSEA. This CDR3 contains 12 residues. After removal of 6 bases from V and 1 base from J, the junction contained 2 bases not matched to a gene. In DNA, the CDR3 is TGCAGCGTAAGGGACAGGTCCTACGAGCAGTACTTC. As protein: CSVRDRSYEQYF.

This clonotype was seen more than once but under ten times. This chain links TRBV5-1 with TRBJ1-2, with D maybe TRBD1 (5 bases). V was shortened by 4 bases and J by 6 bases, with 22 bases between the two germline ends. The CDR3 runs 16 residues. Germline V gene data show CDR1 as SGHRS and CDR2 as YFSETQ. CDR3 nucleotides: TGCGCCAGCAGCCCGGGGGTCGGGCATTATACCCATGGCTACACCTTC. This sequence encodes CASSPGVGHYTHGYTF.

This clonotype came up many times. The chain is built from TRBV25-1 and TRBJ1-2; D is undetermined. This CDR3 region has 13 residues. Deletions cut 4 bases from V and 2 bases from J, with 8 bases between. Germline lookup yields CDR1 MGHDK and CDR2 SYGVNS. The CDR3 nucleotides read TGTGCCAGCAGTGTGGGGAACAACTATGGCTACACCTTC. Its translation: CASSVGNNYGYTF.

The chain uses TRBV3-1 and TRBJ1-1; D not resolved. The germline CDR1 and CDR2 sequences are LGHDT and YNNKEL (reference sequence). Trimming cost V 2 bases and J 4 bases, with 11 bases left between them. The CDR3 is 14 amino acids. The CDR3 here is CASSQSGSGTEAFF. In nucleotides, the CDR3 is TGTGCCAGCAGCCAATCCGGCAGTGGCACTGAAGCTTTCTTT.

The rearrangement joins TRBV7-9 to TRBJ2-5; tentatively, D is TRBD2 (6 bases). This CDR3 region has 14 residues. V was shortened by 4 bases and J by 2 bases, with 11 bases between the two germline ends. Germline loops: CDR1 SEHNR, CDR2 FQNEAQ (reference sequence). The chain's CDR3 is CASSSRDLQETQYF. DNA of the CDR3: TGTGCCAGCAGCTCCCGGGACTTACAAGAGACCCAGTACTTC.

This clonotype turned up a few times. The genes are TRBV20-1 and TRBJ2-7; D remains ambiguous. Trimming left V 6 bases short and J 1 base short, with 10 bases between. Germline V lookup: CDR1 DFQATT, CDR2 SNEGSKA (reference sequence). CDR3 size: 12 residues. In DNA form, the CDR3 reads TGCAGTGCCGTGGAACAGTCCTACGAGCAGTACTTC. It is translated as CSAVEQSYEQYF.

The CDR3 nucleotides are TGTGCCAGCAGCCTACGGGACGCATCAGATACGCAGTATTTT. This sequence encodes CASSLRDASDTQYF. The rearrangement joins TRBV12-3 or TRBV12-4 to TRBJ2-3, with D possibly called TRBD1 or TRBD2 (5 bases each). This CDR3 has 14 amino acids. Trimming left V 6 bases short and J 4 bases short, with 14 bases between.

This chain links TRBV5-1 with TRBJ1-2; no definite D call. V lost 2 bases to trimming and J lost 2 bases, with 10 bases between them. Germline values: CDR1 SGHRS, CDR2 YFSETQ. The CDR3 totals 14 residues. Here the CDR3 DNA reads TGCGCCAGCAGCTTAGGCAGCGGCAACTATGGCTACACCTTC. This gives the protein CASSLGSGNYGYTF.

CDR3 DNA: TGTGCCAGCAGCCCCACCCGGGGACAGTTAAACTATGGCTACACCTTC. This gives the protein CASSPTRGQLNYGYTF. This rearrangement joins TRBV9 to TRBJ1-2; TRBD1 agrees at 7 bases. Unmatched junction bases numbered 11, after V lost 4 bases and J lost 2 bases. The length of the CDR3 is 16 residues. Germline V gene lookup returns CDR1 SGDLS and CDR2 YYNGEE.

This chain uses TRBV6-5 with TRBJ2-5; possible D gene TRBD1, 6 bases. Trimming removed 5 bases at V and 0 bases at J, with 10 bases between. The CDR3 runs to 14 residues. Germline V gives CDR1 MNHEY, CDR2 SVGAGI. The CDR3 here is CASSNTGNQETQYF. The CDR3 DNA sequence: TGTGCCAGCAGTAATACAGGGAACCAAGAGACCCAGTACTTC.

This clonotype has at least ten counts. The chain links TRBV27 to TRBJ1-2, with TRBD1 matching over 7 bases. The CDR3 contains 15 residues. Germline lookup yields CDR1 MNHEY and CDR2 SMNVEV (reference sequence). Trimming cost V 4 bases and J 8 bases; bases outside gene matches: 13. The CDR3, as DNA: TGTGCCAGCAGTTCCCTGTTCACAGGGACAGCGGGCTACACCTTC. It yields the protein CASSSLFTGTAGYTF.

V gene TRBV5-1 combines with J gene TRBJ1-3, with D maybe TRBD1 (5 bases). Germline CDR1 is SGHRS and CDR2 is YFSETQ. V lost 3 bases to trimming and J lost 1 base, with 14 bases between them. The CDR3 is 16 amino acids. CDR3 in amino acids: CASSYQTVTSGNTIYF. CDR3 bases: TGCGCCAGCAGCTACCAGACAGTTACTTCTGGAAACACCATATATTTT.

The rearrangement links TRBV24-1 to TRBJ2-5, with 12 bases that match TRBD1. The CDR3 is made up of 16 amino acids. With V trimmed by 2 bases and J by 5 bases, 5 bases remained unmatched. Per germline, CDR1 KGHDR and CDR2 SFDVKD. The CDR3 nucleotides read TGTGCCACCAGTGATTGGGACAGGGGGCTTGGGGAGACCCAGTACTTC. Protein sequence: CATSDWDRGLGETQYF.

This clonotype was recorded a few times. CDR3: CASSLELQQNTEAFF. The CDR3 region has the DNA TGTGCCAGCAGCTTAGAATTACAACAGAACACTGAAGCTTTCTTT. This chain uses TRBV11-2 with TRBJ1-1; no firm D call. The CDR3 loop spans 15 amino acids. In germline, CDR1 is SGHAT, CDR2 FQNNGV. The ends were cut back, 0 bases at V and 1 base at J, with 9 bases in the middle.

The J gene is TRBJ1-2, the V gene TRBV10-2; D remains unclear. V lost 0 bases to trimming and J lost 5 bases, with 22 bases between them. This CDR3 is 18 amino acids long. Germline V gene sequence: CDR1 WSHSY, CDR2 SAAADI. The CDR3 DNA is TGCGCCAGCAGTGAGTCTCTATCCCACTTAGATCTCCTTTATGGCTACACCTTC. It encodes CASSESLSHLDLLYGYTF.

This clonotype has just a few counts. CDR3 sequence (DNA): TGTGCCAGCAGCCGCGACGGCAACTATGGCTACACCTTC. Translation: CASSRDGNYGYTF. V gene TRBV3-1 combines with J gene TRBJ1-2; D is undetermined. Trimming shortened V by 4 bases and J by 2 bases, and 8 bases separated the two germline ends. Germline V gives CDR1 LGHDT, CDR2 YNNKEL (reference sequence). The CDR3 has 13 amino acids.